This TCR beta chain came from a study of cytomegalovirus exposure and HLA in healthy donors. Study-wide findings and caveats: Associated with cytomegalovirus, according to the listing, were around 160 TCR beta chains. Most TCR sequences showed up rarely, but some public TCRs showed up in many donors.

This clone was detected only a few times. The antigen is unknown. Assay: immunoSEQ multiplex PCR; the TCRdb copy retains only in-frame clones and omits some. The data hold over 250,000 clones, with around 90% observed a single time. The CDR3 totals 16 residues. The V segment lost 0 bases and the J segment 5 bases; nucleotides outside the gene matches: 5. The germline V gene has CDR1 MNHEY and CDR2 SVGAGI. This chain uses TRBV6-5 with TRBJ2-5, with 11 bases fitting TRBD2. This sequence was found in a woman aged 25-40 years in good health and CMV-seropositive. Sequenced material: PBMCs. CDR3 protein: CASSYSTSGGLETQYF. Written as DNA, the CDR3 is TGTGCCAGCAGTTACTCAACTAGCGGGGGTCTGGAGACCCAGTACTTC.